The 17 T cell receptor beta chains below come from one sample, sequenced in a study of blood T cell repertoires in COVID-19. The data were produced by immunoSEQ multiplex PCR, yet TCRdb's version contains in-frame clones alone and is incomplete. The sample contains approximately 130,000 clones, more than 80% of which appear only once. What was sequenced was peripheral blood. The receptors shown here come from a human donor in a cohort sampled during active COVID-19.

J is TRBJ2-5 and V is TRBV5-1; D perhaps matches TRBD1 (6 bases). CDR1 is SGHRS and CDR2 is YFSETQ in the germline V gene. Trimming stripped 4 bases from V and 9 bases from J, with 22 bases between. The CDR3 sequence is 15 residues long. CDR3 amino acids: CASSRIPQGTLSQYF. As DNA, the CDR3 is TGCGCCAGCAGCCGAATCCCGCAGGGGACCCTGTCCCAGTACTTC.

CDR3 DNA: TGTGCCAGCAGCCTCGAGGGTGTTGGAGCTTTCTTT. Translation gives CASSLEGVGAFF. The V gene is TRBV11-2, the J gene TRBJ1-1; D gene unclear. Germline-derived CDR1 and CDR2 are SGHAT and FQNNGV. Trimming removed 5 bases at V and 10 bases at J, with 14 bases between. The CDR3 is 12 residues long.

The DNA for the CDR3 is TGCGCCAGCAGCTTGTGGTTAGACTATGGCTACACCTTC. Translation: CASSLWLDYGYTF. The chain joins TRBV5-1 to TRBJ1-2, with D unresolved. Germline V gives CDR1 SGHRS, CDR2 YFSETQ. V lost 1 base to trimming and J lost 3 bases, with 7 bases between them. The CDR3 length is 13 residues. The full variable domain, with the rest looked up from reference TRBV5-1 and TRBJ1-2, is KAGVTQTPRYLIKTRGQQVTLSCSPISGHRSVSWYQQTPGQGLQFLFEYFSETQRNKGNFPGRFSGRQFSNSRSEMNVSTLELGDSALYLCASSLWLDYGYTFGSGTRLTVV.

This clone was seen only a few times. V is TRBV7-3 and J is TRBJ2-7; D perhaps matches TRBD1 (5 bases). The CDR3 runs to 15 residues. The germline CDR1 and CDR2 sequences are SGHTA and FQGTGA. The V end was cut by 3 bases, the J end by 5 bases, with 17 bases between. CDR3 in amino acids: CASSFAGHPSDEQYF. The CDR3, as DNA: TGTGCCAGCAGCTTCGCCGGACACCCTTCCGACGAGCAGTACTTC.

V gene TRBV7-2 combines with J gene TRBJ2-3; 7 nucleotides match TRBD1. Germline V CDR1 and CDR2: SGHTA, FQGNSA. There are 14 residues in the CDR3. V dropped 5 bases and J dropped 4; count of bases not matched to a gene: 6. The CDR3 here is CASSNRQGSDTQYF. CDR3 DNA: TGTGCCAGCAGCAACCGACAGGGTTCAGATACGCAGTATTTT.

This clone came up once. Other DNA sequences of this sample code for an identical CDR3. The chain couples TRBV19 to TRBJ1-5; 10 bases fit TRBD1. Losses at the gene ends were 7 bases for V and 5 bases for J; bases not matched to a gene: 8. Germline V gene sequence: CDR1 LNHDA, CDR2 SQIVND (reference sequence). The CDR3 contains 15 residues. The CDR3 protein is CASIATGTGDQPQHF. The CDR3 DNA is TGTGCCAGTATTGCAACCGGGACAGGGGATCAGCCCCAGCATTTT.

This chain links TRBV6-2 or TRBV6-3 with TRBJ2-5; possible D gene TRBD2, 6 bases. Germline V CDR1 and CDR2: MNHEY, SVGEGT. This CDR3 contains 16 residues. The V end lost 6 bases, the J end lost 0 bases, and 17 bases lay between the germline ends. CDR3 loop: CASSRLRGDYQETQYF. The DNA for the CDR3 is TGTGCCAGCAGCCGTCTGCGGGGAGATTACCAAGAGACCCAGTACTTC.

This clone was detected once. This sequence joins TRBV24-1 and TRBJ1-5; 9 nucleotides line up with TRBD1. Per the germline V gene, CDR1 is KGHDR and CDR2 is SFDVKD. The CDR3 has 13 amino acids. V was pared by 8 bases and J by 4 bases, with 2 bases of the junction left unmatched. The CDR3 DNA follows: TGTGCCACCAAAGGGACAGGGAATCAGCCCCAGCATTTT. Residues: CATKGTGNQPQHF.

The CDR3 nucleotides read TGTGCCAGCAGCTACGACAGGGCCGGAAACACCATATATTTT. Encoded protein: CASSYDRAGNTIYF. The J gene is TRBJ1-3, the V gene TRBV7-9, with TRBD1 identical over 7 bases. The CDR3 has 14 residues. Trimming cost V 4 bases and J 4 bases; bases outside gene matches: 4. CDR1 SEHNR and CDR2 FQNEAQ come from the germline V gene (reference sequence).

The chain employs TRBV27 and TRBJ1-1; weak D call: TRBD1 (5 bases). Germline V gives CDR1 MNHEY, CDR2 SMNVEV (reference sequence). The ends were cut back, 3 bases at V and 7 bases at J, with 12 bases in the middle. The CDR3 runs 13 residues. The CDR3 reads CASSFRGIGEAFF. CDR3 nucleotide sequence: TGTGCCAGCAGTTTTCGGGGGATAGGTGAAGCTTTCTTT.

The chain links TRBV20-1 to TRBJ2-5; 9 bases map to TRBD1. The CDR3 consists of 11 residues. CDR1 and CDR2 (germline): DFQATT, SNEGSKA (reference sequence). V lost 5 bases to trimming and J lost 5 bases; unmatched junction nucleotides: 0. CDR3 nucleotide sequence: TGCAGTGCTGGACAGGGGGAGACCCAGTACTTC. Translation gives CSAGQGETQYF.

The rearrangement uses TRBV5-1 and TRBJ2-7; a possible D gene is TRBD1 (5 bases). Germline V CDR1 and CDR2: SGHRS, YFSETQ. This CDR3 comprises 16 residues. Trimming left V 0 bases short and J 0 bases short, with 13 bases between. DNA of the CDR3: TGCGCCAGCAGCTTGGACGCAAGACAGAGCTCCTACGAGCAGTACGTC. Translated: CASSLDARQSSYEQYV.

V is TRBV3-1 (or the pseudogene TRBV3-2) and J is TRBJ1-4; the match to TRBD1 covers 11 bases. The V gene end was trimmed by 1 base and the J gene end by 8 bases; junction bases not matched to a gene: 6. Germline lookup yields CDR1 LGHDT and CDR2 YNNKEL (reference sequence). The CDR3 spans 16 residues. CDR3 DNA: TGTGCCAGCAGCCAAGGAGGGACAGGGGGGCGAGAAAAACTGTTTTTT. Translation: CASSQGGTGGREKLFF.

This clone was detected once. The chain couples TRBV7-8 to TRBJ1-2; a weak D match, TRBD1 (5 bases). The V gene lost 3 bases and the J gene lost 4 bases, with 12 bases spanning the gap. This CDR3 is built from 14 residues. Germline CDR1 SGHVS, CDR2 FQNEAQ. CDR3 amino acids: CASSLGRPAYGYTF. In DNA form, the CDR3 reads TGTGCCAGCAGCTTGGGGCGTCCGGCCTATGGCTACACCTTC.

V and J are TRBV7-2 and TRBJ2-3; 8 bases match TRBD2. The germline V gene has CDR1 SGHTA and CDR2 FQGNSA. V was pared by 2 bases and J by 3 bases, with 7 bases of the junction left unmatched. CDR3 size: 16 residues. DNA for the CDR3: TGTGCCAGCAGCTTATTAGGTCGCGGGGGGACAGATACGCAGTATTTT. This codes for CASSLLGRGGTDTQYF.

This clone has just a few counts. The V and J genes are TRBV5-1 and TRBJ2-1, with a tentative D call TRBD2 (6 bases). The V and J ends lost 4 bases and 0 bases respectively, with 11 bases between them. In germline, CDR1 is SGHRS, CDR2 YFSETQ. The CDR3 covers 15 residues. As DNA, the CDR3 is TGCGCCAGCAGCCGGGACTCGAGCTCCTACAATGAGCAGTTCTTC. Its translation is CASSRDSSSYNEQFF.

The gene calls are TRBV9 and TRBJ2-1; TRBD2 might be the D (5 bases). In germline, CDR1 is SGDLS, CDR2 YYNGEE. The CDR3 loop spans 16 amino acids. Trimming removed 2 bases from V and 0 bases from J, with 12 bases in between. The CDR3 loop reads CASSVAGVSSYNEQFF. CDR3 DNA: TGTGCCAGCAGCGTCGCCGGGGTTAGCTCCTACAATGAGCAGTTCTTC.